These T cell receptor beta chains were read from a single sample in a study of CXCR3-negative and CXCR3-positive naive CD8 T cells. TCRdb reanalyzed the 5' RACE reads and collapses them to one entry per CDR3 protein, without DNA. The sample table sets out roughly 28,000 distinct CDR3 sequences. The sample taken for sequencing was memory CD8+ T cells from blood. The receptors originated from a human donor in good health. Some clones in this sample may be carry-over from other donors' samples. Both conserved end residues are part of each CDR3. The order of the fields is J gene, V gene, clone size, CDR3 protein. Size is stated for part of the rows, as once, few or many counts, or as a class when the clone is expanded.

TRBJ2-7	TRBV20-1	NA	CSAFSGGNSYEQYF
TRBJ2-7	TRBV7-2	NA	CAGSPVAGYEQYF
TRBJ1-2	TRBV7-9	NA	CASSPGTETGGYTF
TRBJ2-1	TRBV15	NA	CATRDSPYNEQFF
TRBJ2-1	TRBV3-1	medium-sized	CASSQTTSERYDEQFF
TRBJ2-2	TRBV19	NA	CASSIGTSGPYSGELFF
TRBJ1-2	TRBV6-5	NA	CASNPGTGETFALSGGYTF
TRBJ1-1	TRBV19	NA	CASNPVKNTEAFF
TRBJ2-1	TRBV7-7	NA	CAVRGTGGNEQFF
TRBJ2-2	TRBV6-2/TRBV6-3	NA	CASGYTGELFF
TRBJ2-1	TRBV2	NA	CASSEAGQTYNEQFF
TRBJ1-5	TRBV6-2/TRBV6-3	NA	CASSYQVDQPQHF
TRBJ2-3	TRBV9	NA	CASGLPSTDTQYF
TRBJ2-5	TRBV7-8	medium-sized	CASRFGGQTYQETQYF
TRBJ2-5	TRBV7-8	NA	CASSLALVGAAF
TRBJ1-1	TRBV4-1	NA	CASSRSGGEAFF
TRBJ1-5	TRBV20-1	NA	CSVSTGGENQSQHF
TRBJ2-1	TRBV2	NA	CASSEALDGSSYNEQFF
TRBJ1-4	TRBV28	NA	CASSLGEKLFF
TRBJ2-7	TRBV27	NA	CASSLSRTDGYEQYF
TRBJ1-2	TRBV4-3	NA	CASSPIRQGDVRYTF
TRBJ1-1	TRBV7-3	NA	CASSLTWGDEAFF
TRBJ2-7	TRBV29-1	NA	CSANTGEAYEQYF
TRBJ1-1	TRBV7-2	NA	CASSFSAGAAEAFF
TRBJ2-7	TRBV5-5	NA	CASSTMTGLRSYEQYF
TRBJ2-7	TRBV29-1	NA	CSVENRGQNYEQYF
TRBJ2-2	TRBV7-8	NA	CASSLETRGELFF
TRBJ2-3	TRBV18	NA	CASSREDWDTQYF
TRBJ2-1	TRBV7-9	NA	CASSSPPSGGAHNEQFF
TRBJ2-2	TRBV23-1	NA	CARWDRDSGELFF
TRBJ2-7	TRBV23-1	NA	CANSRSYEQYF
TRBJ2-1	TRBV6-2/TRBV6-3	NA	CASSYQLGTLSAYNEQFF
TRBJ1-5	TRBV28	NA	CASSLSGNQPQHF
TRBJ1-5	TRBV7-2	NA	CASSYTGYSNQPQHF
TRBJ2-2	TRBV6-1	NA	CASGGDSSNTEELFF
TRBJ2-1	TRBV21-1	NA	CASSKISLSGGPGNEQFF
TRBJ2-3	TRBV6-5	NA	CASSYSGGTSTDTQYF
TRBJ2-1	TRBV15	NA	CATSRAGGRNNEQFF
TRBJ2-4	TRBV7-8	NA	CASSLLAEDKNIQYF
TRBJ2-7	TRBV5-1	NA	CASSSPGQPSWEQYF
TRBJ2-7	TRBV7-2	NA	CASSPSASHEQYF
TRBJ2-7	TRBV28	NA	CASSFREKQYF
TRBJ2-2	TRBV4-3	NA	CASSQVALAGGPGGELFF
TRBJ2-1	TRBV12-3/TRBV12-4	NA	CASSFLAVSYNEQFF
TRBJ2-7	TRBV7-9	NA	CASSLSGTGAYEQYF
TRBJ2-7	TRBV9	NA	CASSVGGAGTYEQYF
TRBJ2-1	TRBV7-3	NA	CASSFNTGTSGREQFF
TRBJ2-7	TRBV7-9	NA	CASSSWTSGSFEQYF